The present entry profiles one TCR beta chain with its context. No antigen is known for it. Assay used: immunoSEQ multiplex PCR; TCRdb lists only in-frame clones, some missing. The sample holds 100,000 to 150,000 clones, 81% seen once. Germline V gene sequence: CDR1 LNHNV, CDR2 YYDKDF (reference sequence). V dropped 0 bases and J dropped 3; count of bases not matched to a gene: 7. CDR3 length: 16 residues. This entry is derived from a study of radiation and T cells in renal cell carcinoma. Overall study results and limits: In blood, top tumor clones expanded by 2 weeks, shrinking by 4.

Indicated time point: blood 2 weeks post-SBRT. Treatment reported: 15 Gy SBRT to primary tumor, nephrectomy 4 weeks later. After SBRT, blood was collected at 2 and 4 weeks, plus baseline. The patient's renal cell carcinoma had clear cell pathology. The chain has TRBV15 and TRBJ2-7; 8 bases line up with TRBD2. The specimen comprised blood, sampled from a patient whose treatment included radiotherapy and nephrectomy. The source of this sequence is a man in his forties or fifties with renal cell carcinoma. CDR3: CATSRDMSGSRYEQYF. As DNA, the CDR3 is TGTGCCACCAGCAGAGACATGAGCGGGAGTCGCTACGAGCAGTACTTC.